This T cell receptor (beta chain) was obtained from a study of post-analysis software for immune sequencing data. The library was made from cDNA and included unique molecular identifiers. Around 500,000 cDNA molecules were obtained from about 0.98 to 11 million T cells. TCRdb analysed the PCR reads with MiXCR anew, one entry per CDR3 protein. The repertoire holds 650,000 to 900,000 distinct CDR3 sequences, with around 46% as singletons. This CDR3 is 12 amino acids long. J was trimmed by 4 bases and V by 5 bases; bases with no gene match: 1. Findings and caveats of the study: Batch-mates among the samples co-clustered strongly by F measure. Comparison of patients with controls showed four or five TRBV segments more frequent in patients, TRBV5-6, TRBV5-1 and TRBV20-1 among them. For normalized Chao1 diversity, multiple sclerosis patients scored significantly lower than controls did.

Points on this clonotype: The target antigen is unknown.

This TCR was sampled from a girl aged 10-17 years with multiple sclerosis. The rearrangement uses TRBV12-3 or TRBV12-4 and TRBJ1-1; 7 bases match TRBD1. Sequencing was done on a sample of blood. This chain's CDR3 is CASSRGPTEAFF. In nucleotides, the CDR3 is TGTGCCAGCAGTAGGGGGCCCACTGAAGCTTTCTTT.